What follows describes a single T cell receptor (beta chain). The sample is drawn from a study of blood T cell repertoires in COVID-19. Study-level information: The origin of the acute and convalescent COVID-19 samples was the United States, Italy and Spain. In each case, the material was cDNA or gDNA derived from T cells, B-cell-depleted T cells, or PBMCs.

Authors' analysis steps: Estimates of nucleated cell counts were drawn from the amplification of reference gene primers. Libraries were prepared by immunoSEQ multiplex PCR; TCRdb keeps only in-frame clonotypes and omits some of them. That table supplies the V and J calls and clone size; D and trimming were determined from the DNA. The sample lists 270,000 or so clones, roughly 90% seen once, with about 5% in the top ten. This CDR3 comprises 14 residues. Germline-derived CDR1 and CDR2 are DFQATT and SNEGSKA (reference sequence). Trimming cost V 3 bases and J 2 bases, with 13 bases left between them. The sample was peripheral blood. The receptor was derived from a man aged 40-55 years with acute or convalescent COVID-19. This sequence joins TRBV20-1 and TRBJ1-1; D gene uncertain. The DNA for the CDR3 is TGCAGTGCTAGTAGTTTGGCAGAAAACACTGAAGCTTTCTTT. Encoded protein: CSASSLAENTEAFF.